Listed below are T cell receptor beta chains from one sample, sequenced in a study of cytomegalovirus exposure and HLA in healthy donors. TCRdb's copy holds only in-frame clones and misses some; the assay was immunoSEQ multiplex PCR. Seen here are around 90,000 clones, roughly 79% observed once, and the top ten hold under 0.75%. Sequenced material: PBMCs. The receptors originated from a man under 40 in good health and CMV-seronegative. Both conserved end residues are part of each CDR3. The order of the fields is CDR3 protein, CDR3 DNA, D gene, J gene, V gene, clone size, CDR3 length. A D gene is named only where the DNA matches it firmly. A row's size may be missing; if present it is once, few, many or a size class.

CASSPRQGHEPQHF	TGTGCCAGCAGCCCCCGACAGGGGCATGAGCCCCAGCATTTT	TRBD1	TRBJ1-5	TRBV4-2	few	14
CASSLAQGASYEQYF	TGTGCCAGCAGCTTAGCTCAGGGGGCTAGCTACGAGCAGTACTTC	TRBD1	TRBJ2-7	TRBV7-9	NA	15
CASSLRDNEQFF	TGTGCCAGCAGCTTACGGGACAATGAGCAGTTCTTC	NA	TRBJ2-1	TRBV11-3	NA	12
CASSAGVYNEQFF	TGTGCCAGCAGCGCCGGGGTTTACAATGAGCAGTTCTTC	NA	TRBJ2-1	TRBV7-3	NA	13
CASSPKGVTDTQYF	TGTGCCAGCAGCCCTAAAGGGGTCACAGATACGCAGTATTTT	NA	TRBJ2-3	TRBV7-2	NA	14
CASSPRVAGGPDTQYF	TGTGCCAGCAGCCCACGTGTGGCGGGGGGACCAGATACGCAGTATTTT	TRBD2	TRBJ2-3	TRBV9	NA	16
CASSPTRPDGGYTF	TGTGCCAGTAGCCCCACGAGGCCAGACGGTGGCTACACCTTC	NA	TRBJ1-2	TRBV19	NA	14
CASSLDREQPQHF	TGCGCCAGCAGCCTCGACAGGGAACAGCCCCAGCATTTT	TRBD1	TRBJ1-5	TRBV4-1	few	13
CASSQTGITNEKLFF	TGTGCCAGCAGCCAGACAGGGATCACTAATGAAAAACTGTTTTTT	TRBD1	TRBJ1-4	TRBV6-1	NA	15
CASSIGTVVAGELFF	TGTGCCAGTAGTATAGGCACGGTGGTTGCCGGGGAGCTGTTTTTT	NA	TRBJ2-2	TRBV19	NA	15
CAISDLGTDNEKLFF	TGTGCCATCAGTGATCTCGGGACAGACAATGAAAAACTGTTTTTT	TRBD1	TRBJ1-4	TRBV10-3	few	15
CASSWQTSGILTEAFF	TGTGCCAGCAGCTGGCAGACGTCGGGGATCCTCACTGAAGCTTTCTTT	NA	TRBJ1-1	TRBV5-8	NA	16
CASSLAGLESHF	TGTGCCAGCAGCTTAGCTGGACTAGAGTCGCACTTC	TRBD2	TRBJ2-7	TRBV7-2	NA	12
CASRLAGGSNTGELFF	TGTGCCAGCAGACTAGCGGGAGGGTCGAACACCGGGGAGCTGTTTTTT	TRBD2	TRBJ2-2	TRBV6-6	NA	16
CASRFVTRSGYTF	TGTGCCAGTAGATTCGTGACGCGGTCGGGCTACACCTTC	NA	TRBJ1-2	TRBV19	NA	13
CASSIGQAGDEQFF	TGTGCCAGCAGCATAGGACAGGCTGGCGATGAGCAGTTCTTC	TRBD1	TRBJ2-1	TRBV7-3	NA	14
CASSGGTDYGYTF	TGTGCCAGCAGCGGCGGGACGGACTATGGCTACACCTTC	NA	TRBJ1-2	TRBV9	NA	13
CASSQRTGPSDYNEQFF	TGCGCCAGCAGCCAACGGACAGGCCCTTCGGATTACAATGAGCAGTTCTTC	TRBD1	TRBJ2-1	TRBV5-1	NA	17
CASSELGQRMNTEAFF	TGTGCCAGCAGTGAGCTGGGACAGCGAATGAACACTGAAGCTTTCTTT	TRBD1	TRBJ1-1	TRBV25-1	NA	16
CASSQDRGYSPLHF	TGCGCCAGCAGCCAAGATAGGGGGTATTCACCCCTCCACTTT	NA	TRBJ1-6	TRBV4-3	many	14
CASSLGAGSLETQYF	TGTGCCAGCAGCTTGGGCGCGGGGTCCCTAGAGACCCAGTACTTC	NA	TRBJ2-5	TRBV5-5	NA	15
CASSQGYSNQPQHF	TGTGCCAGCAGTCAGGGTTATAGCAATCAGCCCCAGCATTTT	NA	TRBJ1-5	TRBV6-5	few	14
CASKELAINTGELFF	TGTGCCAGTAAGGAACTAGCCATTAACACCGGGGAGCTGTTTTTT	NA	TRBJ2-2	TRBV19	NA	15
CASSGLAANTGELFF	TGTGCCAGCAGTGGACTAGCGGCTAACACCGGGGAGCTGTTTTTT	TRBD2	TRBJ2-2	TRBV9	many	15
CAIINRNSEAFF	TGTGCCATCATTAACAGGAACTCTGAAGCTTTCTTT	NA	TRBJ1-1	TRBV10-3	NA	12
CASSPRDSLNTEAFF	TGTGCCAGCAGCCCCCGGGACAGCTTGAACACTGAAGCTTTCTTT	TRBD1	TRBJ1-1	TRBV11-3	NA	15
CASSYSTGDQPQHF	TGTGCCAGCAGTTACTCTACAGGTGATCAGCCCCAGCATTTT	NA	TRBJ1-5	TRBV6-6	few	14
CASSSEATTEAFF	TGTGCCAGCAGCTCCGAAGCGACCACTGAAGCTTTCTTT	NA	TRBJ1-1	TRBV2	NA	13
CATSTKRPRQGVRNTGELFF	TGTGCCACCAGCACAAAACGGCCGAGACAGGGGGTGAGGAACACCGGGGAGCTGTTTTTT	TRBD1	TRBJ2-2	TRBV15	NA	20
CASSPSPAGQYTF	TGTGCCAGCTCACCATCTCCTGCGGGGCAGTACACCTTC	NA	TRBJ1-2	TRBV18	NA	13
CASSTPGQQETQYF	TGTGCCAGCAGCACTCCGGGACAGCAAGAGACCCAGTACTTC	TRBD1	TRBJ2-5	TRBV7-9	NA	14
CAIRPTSGDFNEQFF	TGTGCCATCAGGCCAACTAGCGGCGATTTCAATGAGCAGTTCTTC	TRBD2	TRBJ2-1	TRBV10-3	NA	15
CASSSLKLVAGGSATDTQYF	TGTGCCAGCAGTTCCCTAAAGCTAGTAGCGGGAGGATCTGCGACAGATACGCAGTATTTT	TRBD2	TRBJ2-3	TRBV28	NA	20
CASSLQRSPLHF	TGTGCCAGCAGCTTACAGCGGTCACCCCTCCACTTT	NA	TRBJ1-6	TRBV6-1	NA	12
CASSLEGRRYGYTF	TGTGCCAGCAGCTTAGAGGGCAGGAGGTATGGCTACACCTTC	NA	TRBJ1-2	TRBV11-2	NA	14
CASSERTSGGTGELFF	TGTGCCAGCAGCGAACGGACTAGCGGGGGAACCGGGGAGCTGTTTTTT	TRBD2	TRBJ2-2	TRBV7-6	NA	16
CASSLYSGGAYEQYF	TGTGCCAGCAGTTTATATTCTGGGGGCGCTTACGAGCAGTACTTC	NA	TRBJ2-7	TRBV28	once	15
CASSFGDRRNTGELFF	TGTGCCAGCAGCTTTGGGGACAGGAGGAACACCGGGGAGCTGTTTTTT	TRBD1	TRBJ2-2	TRBV5-6	few	16
CASRWTGGDEKLFF	TGTGCCAGTAGGTGGACAGGGGGAGATGAAAAACTGTTTTTT	TRBD1	TRBJ1-4	TRBV19	once	14
CASSRGGTGWIGNEQFF	TGTGCCAGCAGCCGGGGGGGGACAGGGTGGATTGGGAATGAGCAGTTCTTC	NA	TRBJ2-1	TRBV7-2	NA	17
CAISDGSRPQHF	TGTGCCATCAGTGATGGGAGCCGCCCCCAGCATTTT	NA	TRBJ1-5	TRBV10-3	few	12
CSVEWGQGRVEQFF	TGCAGCGTTGAATGGGGACAGGGGAGAGTTGAGCAGTTCTTC	TRBD1	TRBJ2-1	TRBV29-1	NA	14
CASSHQGQSYGYTF	TGCGCCAGCAGCCACCAGGGACAGAGCTATGGCTACACCTTC	TRBD1	TRBJ1-2	TRBV4-1	NA	14
CASTKPGTENIQYF	TGTGCCAGTACTAAGCCCGGGACAGAAAACATTCAGTACTTC	TRBD1	TRBJ2-4	TRBV19	NA	14
CASSASKSGMRAFF	TGTGCCAGCAGTGCCTCGAAGTCAGGGATGCGTGCTTTCTTT	NA	TRBJ1-1	TRBV25-1	once	14
CASSPWLAGSVGELFF	TGTGCCAGCTCACCGTGGCTAGCGGGGTCCGTCGGGGAGCTGTTTTTT	TRBD2	TRBJ2-2	TRBV18	NA	16
CASRIGTGFTQYF	TGTGCCAGCAGGATCGGGACTGGGTTTACGCAGTATTTT	NA	TRBJ2-3	TRBV25-1	NA	13
CASSPGLAGGQYNEQFF	TGTGCCAGCAGCCCGGGACTAGCGGGGGGACAATACAATGAGCAGTTCTTC	NA	TRBJ2-1	TRBV21-1	NA	17
CASRGGNIQYF	TGTGCCAGCCGGGGGGGGAACATTCAGTACTTC	TRBD2	TRBJ2-4	TRBV11-3	NA	11
CASSLGTGNQPQHF	TGCGCCAGCAGCTTGGGGACAGGTAATCAGCCCCAGCATTTT	TRBD1	TRBJ1-5	TRBV5-1	NA	14
CASSRLAGVVEQFF	TGTGCCAGCAGTCGACTAGCGGGAGTTGTTGAGCAGTTCTTC	TRBD2	TRBJ2-1	TRBV6-1	NA	14
CASSLVFRDRGHANYGYTF	TGCGCCAGCAGCTTGGTGTTTCGGGACAGGGGCCACGCTAACTATGGCTACACCTTC	TRBD1	TRBJ1-2	TRBV5-1	NA	19
CASRADLGGYTF	TGTGCCAGCCGGGCGGACTTAGGAGGCTACACCTTC	NA	TRBJ1-2	TRBV2	NA	12
CASSPTGQGQETQYF	TGCGCCAGCAGCCCAACGGGACAGGGGCAAGAGACCCAGTACTTC	TRBD1	TRBJ2-5	TRBV5-1	NA	15
CSVGGGRVEKLFF	TGCAGCGTTGGCGGGGGACGAGTTGAAAAACTGTTTTTT	NA	TRBJ1-4	TRBV29-1	NA	13
CASSEAQRQPQHF	TGTGCCAGCAGTGAAGCGCAGAGGCAGCCCCAGCATTTT	NA	TRBJ1-5	TRBV6-1	NA	13
CASSVGGLGVTGELFF	TGTGCCAGCAGCGTGGGGGGACTAGGCGTAACCGGGGAGCTGTTTTTT	TRBD2	TRBJ2-2	TRBV9	NA	16
CASSPREGANTEAFF	TGTGCCAGCTCACCGCGCGAAGGGGCGAACACTGAAGCTTTCTTT	NA	TRBJ1-1	TRBV18	NA	15
CASSLGSFRGSEKLFF	TGTGCCAGCAGCTTAGGCAGTTTTCGGGGATCGGAAAAACTGTTTTTT	NA	TRBJ1-4	TRBV7-9	NA	16